The 10 T cell receptor beta chains listed next were all sequenced from one sample in a study of T-cell memory formation after mild COVID-19. MiXCR was run by TCRdb on the 5' RACE reads, yielding one entry per CDR3 protein. The sample records about 150,000 distinct CDR3 sequences, almost 25% being singletons. The sequencing input was PBMCs or a T cell subset sorted from them (not recorded which). The receptors stem from an adult woman who had mild COVID-19 (a few samples of this study predate the infection). Cell type and time point are not known.

This clonotype was seen only a few times. The CDR3 nucleotides read TGTGCCAGCAGTTACGTAGCGGGAGATTACGAGCAGTACTTC. Translation: CASSYVAGDYEQYF. The rearrangement links TRBV6-5 to TRBJ2-7; 9 nucleotides line up with TRBD2. Germline CDR1 MNHEY, CDR2 SVGAGI. The V segment lost 2 bases and the J segment 4 bases; nucleotides outside the gene matches: 3. The CDR3 consists of 14 residues.

This clonotype has more than one count but fewer than ten. The chain couples TRBV7-2 to TRBJ2-5; D is unresolved. The CDR3 is 14 residues long. V gave up 3 bases and J gave up 5 bases, with 13 bases separating them. Germline V lookup: CDR1 SGHTA, CDR2 FQGNSA. CDR3 nucleotides: TGTGCCAGCAGCTTTGCGACGTTTAGGGAGACCCAGTACTTC. Translation gives CASSFATFRETQYF.

The chain recombines TRBV13 with TRBJ2-7; 9 nucleotides agree with TRBD1. Germline trimming cut 5 bases from V and 1 base from J; bases unmatched to any gene: 6. Germline lookup yields CDR1 PRHDT and CDR2 FYEKMQ (reference sequence). The length of the CDR3 is 15 residues. CDR3 bases: TGTGCCAGCAGCGCCACAGGGGGCGGATCCTACGAGCAGTACTTC. Protein sequence: CASSATGGGSYEQYF.

This clonotype was counted a few times. The chain carries TRBV7-9 and TRBJ1-3; D remains ambiguous. There are 15 residues in the CDR3. Germline V lookup: CDR1 SEHNR, CDR2 FQNEAQ (reference sequence). V lost 0 bases and J 0 bases, leaving 6 bases between the germline ends. The CDR3 DNA is TGTGCCAGCAGCTTAGCGGCCTTCTCTGGAAACACCATATATTTT. Translation: CASSLAAFSGNTIYF. Together with reference TRBV7-9 and TRBJ1-3, the CDR3 gives the full variable domain: DTGVSQNPRHKITKRGQNVTFRCDPISEHNRLYWYRQTLGQGPEFLTYFQNEAQLEKSRLLSDRFSAERPKGSFSTLEIQRTEQGDSAMYLCASSLAAFSGNTIYFGEGSWLTVV.

The chain carries TRBV30 and TRBJ2-7; possibly TRBD1 for D (6 bases). The CDR3 sequence is 13 residues long. The germline gives CDR1 GTSNPN, CDR2 SVGIG (reference sequence). The V end lost 0 bases, the J end lost 6 bases, and 12 bases lay between the germline ends. The DNA for the CDR3 is TGTGCCTGGAGTGTAGGCCAGGGGCGCGAGCAGTACTTC. Protein: CAWSVGQGREQYF. Variable domain in full (rest from reference TRBV30 and TRBJ2-7): SQTIHQWPATLVQPVGSPLSLECTVEGTSNPNLYWYRQAAGRGLQLLFYSVGIGQISSEVPQNLSASRPQDRQFILSSKKLLLSDSGFYLCAWSVGQGREQYFGPGTRLTVT.

The genes are TRBV6-2 or TRBV6-3 and TRBJ2-7; the D gene could be TRBD1 or TRBD2 (5 bases each). The CDR3 contains 15 residues. Per germline, CDR1 MNHEY and CDR2 SVGEGT. The ends were cut back, 0 bases at V and 3 bases at J, with 12 bases in the middle. CDR3 in amino acids: CASSYSTGTGYEQYF. DNA for the CDR3: TGTGCCAGCAGTTACTCGACCGGGACGGGCTACGAGCAGTACTTC.

The gene calls are TRBV2 and TRBJ2-3, with a weak D call TRBD1 (6 bases). In germline, CDR1 is SNHLY, CDR2 FYNNEI. The ends were cut back, 8 bases at V and 0 bases at J, with 15 bases in the middle. The CDR3 has 15 residues. CDR3 sequence (DNA): TGTGCCAGCTGCCAGACAGGAACTAGCACAGATACGCAGTATTTT. Translating gives CASCQTGTSTDTQYF.

This clonotype has only a few counts. The J gene is TRBJ2-7, the V gene TRBV6-2 or TRBV6-3, with TRBD2 as a possible D gene (6 bases). Germline V lookup: CDR1 MNHEY, CDR2 SVGEGT. Trimming shortened V by 0 bases and J by 1 base, and 10 bases separated the two germline ends. The CDR3 is 15 amino acids. CDR3 coding DNA: TGTGCCAGCAGTTACTCAACCGGGGGATCCTACGAGCAGTACTTC. Translation: CASSYSTGGSYEQYF.

This clonotype occurred a few times. This chain links TRBV3-1 with TRBJ1-2; no firm D call. Germline CDR1 LGHDT, CDR2 YNNKEL (reference sequence). This CDR3 has 15 amino acids. Trimming removed 4 bases at V and 5 bases at J, with 17 bases between. In DNA form, the CDR3 reads TGTGCCAGCAGCCCTCCGACCAGCCAAGTATATGGCTACACCTTC. As protein: CASSPPTSQVYGYTF.

V usage is TRBV12-3 or TRBV12-4 and J usage is TRBJ2-1, with unresolved D. The CDR3 sequence is 14 residues long. V was pared by 0 bases and J by 0 bases, with 3 bases between. In DNA form, the CDR3 reads TGTGCCAGCAGTTTAGCAGTCTCCTACAATGAGCAGTTCTTC. Translating it yields CASSLAVSYNEQFF.